This TCR beta chain was recovered during a study of T cell repertoires in cytomegalovirus infection. About the study: Both a matching HLA type and CMV infection were indicated by public TCR beta signatures. Study-wide findings and caveats: Pooled public TCR beta family frequency picked out CMV carriers with the relevant HLA. There were HLA-C-restricted CMV-specific TCR beta clonotypes dominating the ex vivo response.

This CDR3 region has 11 residues. The ends were cut back, 8 bases at V and 5 bases at J, with 6 bases in the middle. The germline V gene has CDR1 MDHEN and CDR2 SYDVKM. TCRdb processed the reads anew with MiXCR; each CDR3 protein has one entry. Here the sample spans roughly 230,000 distinct CDR3 sequences, roughly 20% being singletons. This clonotype showed up many times. Its target is not known. Sequencing was done on a sample of CD8+ T cells from PBMCs. This chain joins TRBV28 and TRBJ2-2; no firm D call. This clonotype originated in a human donor in good health (CMV status not recorded). Some clones in this sample may be carry-over from other donors' samples. The DNA for the CDR3 is TGTGCCAGCGGGGATACCGGGGAGCTGTTTTTT. Its protein product is CASGDTGELFF.